This T cell receptor beta chain is from a study of OX40 agonist ivuxolimab in advanced cancers. Study-wide background: People who had prior anti-PD-1, anti-PD-L1 or anti-CTLA-4 therapy could take part, and under 50% had some. In three patients, partial responses were observed, one with hepatocellular carcinoma and two with cutaneous melanoma.

The CDR3 spans 13 residues. J gave up 7 bases and V 10 bases, and 6 bases lay outside the gene matches. Germline loops: CDR1 MDHEN, CDR2 SYDVKM. The protocol was immunoSEQ multiplex PCR, while the TCRdb copy is restricted to in-frame clones and leaves out a portion. The profile shows 70,000 to 95,000 clones, about 80% of them singletons. Study observations and caveats: Fewer expanded clones were found on average in CD4+ than in CD8+ T cells.

Note on this clone: Its antigen is undetermined.

The gene calls are TRBV28 and TRBJ2-2, with 10 positions matching TRBD1. This specimen consisted of CD4+ or CD8+ T cells sorted from blood, obtained in a trial of the OX40 agonist ivuxolimab. The sequence was obtained from an adult with an advanced solid tumor such as melanoma, head and neck, liver or kidney cancer. Written as DNA, the CDR3 is TGTGCCACCGACAGGGGGCCGGGCGGGGAGCTGTTTTTT. As protein: CATDRGPGGELFF.